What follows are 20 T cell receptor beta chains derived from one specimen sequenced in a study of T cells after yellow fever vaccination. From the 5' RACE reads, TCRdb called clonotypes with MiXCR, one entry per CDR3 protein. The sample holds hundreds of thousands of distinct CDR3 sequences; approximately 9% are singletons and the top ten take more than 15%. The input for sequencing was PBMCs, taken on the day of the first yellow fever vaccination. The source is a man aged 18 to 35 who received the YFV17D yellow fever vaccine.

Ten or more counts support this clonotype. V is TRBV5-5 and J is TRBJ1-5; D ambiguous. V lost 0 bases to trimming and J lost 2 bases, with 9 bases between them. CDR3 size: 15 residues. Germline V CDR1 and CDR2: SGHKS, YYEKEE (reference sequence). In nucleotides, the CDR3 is TGTGCCAGCAGCTTGGTCCTGGGTCGCAATCAGCCCCAGCATTTT. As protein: CASSLVLGRNQPQHF. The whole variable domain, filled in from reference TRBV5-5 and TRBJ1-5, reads DAGVTQSPTHLIKTRGQQVTLRCSPISGHKSVSWYQQVLGQGPQFIFQYYEKEERGRGNFPDRFSARQFPNYSSELNVNALLLGDSALYLCASSLVLGRNQPQHFGDGTRLSIL.

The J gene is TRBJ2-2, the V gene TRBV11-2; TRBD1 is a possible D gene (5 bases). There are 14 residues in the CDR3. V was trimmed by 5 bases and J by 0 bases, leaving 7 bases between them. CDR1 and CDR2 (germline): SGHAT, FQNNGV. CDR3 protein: CASSRQSNTGELFF. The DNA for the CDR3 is TGTGCCAGCAGCCGACAGTCGAACACCGGGGAGCTGTTTTTT.

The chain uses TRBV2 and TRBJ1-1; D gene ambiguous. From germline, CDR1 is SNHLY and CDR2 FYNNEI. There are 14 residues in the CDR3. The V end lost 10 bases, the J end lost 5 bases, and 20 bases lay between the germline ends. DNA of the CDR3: TGTGCCATTTTATACGAATCCTCGTTGACTGAAGCTTTCTTT. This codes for CAILYESSLTEAFF.

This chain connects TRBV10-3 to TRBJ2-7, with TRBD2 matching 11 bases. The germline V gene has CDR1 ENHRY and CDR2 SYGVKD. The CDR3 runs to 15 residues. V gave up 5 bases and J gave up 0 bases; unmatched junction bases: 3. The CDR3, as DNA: TGTGCCATCAGTACTAGCGGGGGTTCCTCCTACGAGCAGTACGTC. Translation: CAISTSGGSSYEQYV.

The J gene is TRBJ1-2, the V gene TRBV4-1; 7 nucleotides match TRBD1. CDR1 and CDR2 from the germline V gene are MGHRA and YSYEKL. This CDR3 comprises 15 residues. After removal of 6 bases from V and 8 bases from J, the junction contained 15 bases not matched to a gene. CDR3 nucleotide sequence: TGCGCCAGCAGAGTTACAGGGGCCCCCGCCGACGGCTACACCTTC. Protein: CASRVTGAPADGYTF.

The CDR3 region has the DNA TGTGCCAGCAGTGACCACAGGGGGCAAGAGACCCAGTACTTC. Translated: CASSDHRGQETQYF. The genes are TRBV2 and TRBJ2-5; 8 nucleotides align to TRBD1. Losses at the gene ends were 3 bases for V and 2 bases for J; bases not matched to a gene: 2. CDR3 length equals 14 residues. In germline, CDR1 is SNHLY, CDR2 FYNNEI.

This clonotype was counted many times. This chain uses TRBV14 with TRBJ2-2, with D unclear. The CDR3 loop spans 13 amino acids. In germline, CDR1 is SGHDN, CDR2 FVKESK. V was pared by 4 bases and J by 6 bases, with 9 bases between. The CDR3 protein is CASSRVPPGELFF. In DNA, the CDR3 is TGTGCCAGCAGCCGCGTGCCGCCCGGGGAGCTGTTTTTT.

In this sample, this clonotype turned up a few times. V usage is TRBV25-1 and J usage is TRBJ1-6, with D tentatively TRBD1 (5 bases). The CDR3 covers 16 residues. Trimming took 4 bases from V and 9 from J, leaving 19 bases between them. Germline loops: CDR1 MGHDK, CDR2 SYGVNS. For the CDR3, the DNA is TGTGCCAGCAGTGGAGATCCGGGACGGATTTCTTCACCCCTCCACTTT. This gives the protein CASSGDPGRISSPLHF.

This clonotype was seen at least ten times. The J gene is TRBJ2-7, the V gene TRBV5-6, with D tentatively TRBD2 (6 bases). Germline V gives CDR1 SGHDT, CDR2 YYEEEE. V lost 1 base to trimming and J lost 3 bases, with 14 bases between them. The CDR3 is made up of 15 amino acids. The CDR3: CASSLMWGLDYEQYV. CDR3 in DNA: TGTGCCAGCAGCTTGATGTGGGGACTTGACTACGAGCAGTACGTC.

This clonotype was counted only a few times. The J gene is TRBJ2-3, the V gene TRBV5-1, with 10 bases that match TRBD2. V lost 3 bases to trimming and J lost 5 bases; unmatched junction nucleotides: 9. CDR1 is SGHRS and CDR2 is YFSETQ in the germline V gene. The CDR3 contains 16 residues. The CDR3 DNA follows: TGCGCCAGCAGCTCACCCAGCGGGGGGGCTGGAGATACGCAGTATTTT. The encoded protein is CASSSPSGGAGDTQYF. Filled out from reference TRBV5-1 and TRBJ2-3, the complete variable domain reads KAGVTQTPRYLIKTRGQQVTLSCSPISGHRSVSWYQQTPGQGLQFLFEYFSETQRNKGNFPGRFSGRQFSNSRSEMNVSTLELGDSALYLCASSSPSGGAGDTQYFGPGTRLTVL.

CDR3 residues: CATSDSLRDRNTDTQYF. The CDR3 bases are TGTGCCACCAGTGATTCGCTTAGGGACAGAAACACAGATACGCAGTATTTT. This chain links TRBV24-1 with TRBJ2-3; the match to TRBD1 covers 7 bases. V lost 2 bases, J lost 2 bases, and 9 bases stayed unmatched. Germline CDR1 is KGHDR and CDR2 is SFDVKD. The length of the CDR3 is 17 residues.

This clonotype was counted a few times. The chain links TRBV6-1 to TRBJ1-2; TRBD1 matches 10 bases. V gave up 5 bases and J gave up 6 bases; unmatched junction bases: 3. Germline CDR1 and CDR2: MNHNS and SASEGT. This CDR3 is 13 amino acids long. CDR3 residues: CASSPDRGHGYTF. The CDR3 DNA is TGTGCCAGCAGTCCCGACAGGGGGCATGGCTACACCTTC.

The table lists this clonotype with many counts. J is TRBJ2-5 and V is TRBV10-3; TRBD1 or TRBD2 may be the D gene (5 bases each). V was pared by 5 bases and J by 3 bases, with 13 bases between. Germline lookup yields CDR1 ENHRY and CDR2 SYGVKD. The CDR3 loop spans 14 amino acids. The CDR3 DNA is TGTGCCATCAGTCCCTTGGGACCAGAAGAGACCCAGTACTTC. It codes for CAISPLGPEETQYF.

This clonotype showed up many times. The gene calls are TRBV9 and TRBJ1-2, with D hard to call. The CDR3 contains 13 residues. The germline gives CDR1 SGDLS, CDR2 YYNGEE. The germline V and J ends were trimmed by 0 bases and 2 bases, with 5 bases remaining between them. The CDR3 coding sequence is TGTGCCAGCAGCGTAGAGGGAAACTATGGCTACACCTTC. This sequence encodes CASSVEGNYGYTF.

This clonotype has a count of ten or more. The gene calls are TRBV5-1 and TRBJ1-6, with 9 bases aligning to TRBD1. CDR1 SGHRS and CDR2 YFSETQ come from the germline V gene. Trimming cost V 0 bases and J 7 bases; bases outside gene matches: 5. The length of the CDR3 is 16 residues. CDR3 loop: CASSLGPGTGNSPLHF. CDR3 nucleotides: TGCGCCAGCAGCTTGGGGCCCGGGACAGGGAATTCACCCCTCCACTTT. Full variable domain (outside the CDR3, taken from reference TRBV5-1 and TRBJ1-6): KAGVTQTPRYLIKTRGQQVTLSCSPISGHRSVSWYQQTPGQGLQFLFEYFSETQRNKGNFPGRFSGRQFSNSRSEMNVSTLELGDSALYLCASSLGPGTGNSPLHFGNGTRLTVT.

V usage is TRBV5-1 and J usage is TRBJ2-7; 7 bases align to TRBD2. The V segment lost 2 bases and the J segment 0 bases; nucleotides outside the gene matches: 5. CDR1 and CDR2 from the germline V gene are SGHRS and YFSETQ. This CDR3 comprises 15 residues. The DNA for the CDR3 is TGCGCCAGCAGCTTTCGCGAGCGGGGCTCCTACGAGCAGTACGTC. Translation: CASSFRERGSYEQYV.

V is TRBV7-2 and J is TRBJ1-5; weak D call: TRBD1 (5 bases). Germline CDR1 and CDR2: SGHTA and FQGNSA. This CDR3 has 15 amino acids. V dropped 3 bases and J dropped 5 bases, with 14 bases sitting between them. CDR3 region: CASSLEGTGDQPQHF. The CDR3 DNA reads TGTGCCAGCAGCTTGGAGGGGACGGGAGATCAGCCCCAGCATTTT. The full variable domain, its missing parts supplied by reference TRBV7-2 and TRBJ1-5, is GAGVSQSPSNKVTEKGKDVELRCDPISGHTALYWYRQSLGQGLEFLIYFQGNSAPDKSGLPSDRFSAERTGGSVSTLTIQRTQQEDSAVYLCASSLEGTGDQPQHFGDGTRLSIL.

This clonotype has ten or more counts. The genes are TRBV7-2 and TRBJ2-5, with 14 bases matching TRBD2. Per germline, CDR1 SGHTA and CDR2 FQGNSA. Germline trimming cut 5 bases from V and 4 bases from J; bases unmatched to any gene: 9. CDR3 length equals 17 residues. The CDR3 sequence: CASSRLGLAGDGETQYF. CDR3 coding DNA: TGTGCCAGCAGCCGATTGGGACTAGCGGGGGATGGAGAGACCCAGTACTTC.

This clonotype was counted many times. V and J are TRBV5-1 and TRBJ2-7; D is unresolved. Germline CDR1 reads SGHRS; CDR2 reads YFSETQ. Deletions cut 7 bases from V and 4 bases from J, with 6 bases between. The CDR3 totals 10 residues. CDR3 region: CASGVYEQYF. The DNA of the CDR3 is TGCGCCAGCGGAGTATACGAGCAGTACTTC. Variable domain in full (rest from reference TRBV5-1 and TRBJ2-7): KAGVTQTPRYLIKTRGQQVTLSCSPISGHRSVSWYQQTPGQGLQFLFEYFSETQRNKGNFPGRFSGRQFSNSRSEMNVSTLELGDSALYLCASGVYEQYFGPGTRLTVT.

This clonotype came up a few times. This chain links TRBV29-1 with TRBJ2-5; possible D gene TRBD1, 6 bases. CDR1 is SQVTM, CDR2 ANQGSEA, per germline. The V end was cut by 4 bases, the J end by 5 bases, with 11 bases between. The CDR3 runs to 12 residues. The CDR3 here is CSVAAQGETQYF. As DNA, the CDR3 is TGCAGCGTTGCCGCGCAGGGGGAGACCCAGTACTTC.